Below, 13 T cell receptor beta chains from the same sample are listed, as sequenced in a study of metastatic and nonmetastatic thyroid tumors. TCRdb ran MiXCR on the PCR reads. Of 46,000 or so clones listed, less than 20% are singletons. All patients reached thyroid surgery having received no treatment beforehand. The specimen sequenced was blood. These receptor sequences come from a female donor with papillary thyroid cancer or a benign thyroid nodule (not recorded which). Some clones in this sample may be carry-over from other donors' samples.

The genes are TRBV13 and TRBJ2-6; 11 bases are a match to TRBD2. After removal of 5 bases from V and 1 base from J, the junction contained 10 bases not matched to a gene. Per germline, CDR1 PRHDT and CDR2 FYEKMQ (reference sequence). This CDR3 has 19 amino acids. Here the CDR3 DNA reads TGTGCCAGCAGCCCACTACTAGCGGGGGCCCATTCTGGGGCCAACGTCCTGACTTTC. It yields the protein CASSPLLAGAHSGANVLTF. Filled out from reference TRBV13 and TRBJ2-6, the complete variable domain reads AAGVIQSPRHLIKEKRETATLKCYPIPRHDTVYWYQQGPGQDPQFLISFYEKMQSDKGSIPDRFSAQQFSDYHSELNMSSLELGDSALYFCASSPLLAGAHSGANVLTFGAGSRLTVL.

V is TRBV28 and J is TRBJ2-7, with D possibly being TRBD1 (5 bases). Germline V lookup: CDR1 MDHEN, CDR2 SYDVKM. The CDR3 is made up of 13 amino acids. Trimming shortened V by 5 bases and J by 13 bases, and 21 bases separated the two germline ends. CDR3 sequence reads: CASSTGPLYELYF. The CDR3 DNA is TGTGCCAGCAGTACAGGACCTCTCTACGAGCTCTACTTC.

This clone was counted between two and nine times. The chain is built from TRBV6-5 and TRBJ2-3, with D possibly TRBD2 on 7 matching bases. Trimming took off 1 base at V and 5 bases at J, with 16 bases between the two ends. The CDR3 spans 16 residues. CDR1 is MNHEY and CDR2 is SVGAGI in the germline V gene. The CDR3 here is CASSYLGGGLRDTQYF. The CDR3 coding sequence is TGTGCCAGCAGTTACTTGGGCGGGGGCCTCAGAGATACGCAGTATTTT.

This clone was observed many times. This rearrangement joins TRBV29-1 to TRBJ1-1, with D perhaps TRBD1 (5 bases). The CDR3 has 13 amino acids. V lost 7 bases and J 1 base, leaving 13 bases between the germline ends. CDR1 is SQVTM and CDR2 is ANQGSEA in the germline V gene. As DNA, the CDR3 is TGCAGCGCCACTCGCGGGGGGAACACTGAAGCTTTCTTT. Its translation is CSATRGGNTEAFF.

This clone was recorded at least ten times. V and J are TRBV27 and TRBJ2-2; no clear D. The CDR3 runs 13 residues. Trimming cost V 6 bases and J 5 bases, with 10 bases left between them. Germline assignment: CDR1 MNHEY and CDR2 SMNVEV (reference sequence). CDR3 coding DNA: TGTGCCAGCAGGCCCCGACAAACCGGGGAGCTGTTTTTT. Translated: CASRPRQTGELFF.

This clone was counted between two and nine times. CDR3 sequence: CASSTGTSTDTQYF. For the CDR3, the DNA is TGCGCCAGCAGCACCGGGACTAGCACAGATACGCAGTATTTT. The chain carries TRBV10-1 and TRBJ2-3, with D possibly being TRBD2 (6 bases). V was shortened by 6 bases and J by 0 bases, with 10 bases between the two germline ends. This CDR3 has 14 amino acids. Germline CDR1 WNHNN, CDR2 SYGVQD (reference sequence).

This clone was seen repeatedly, ten times or more. Other DNA sequences in this specimen translate into the identical CDR3. This chain connects TRBV7-9 to TRBJ2-7; 7 bases match TRBD2. The CDR3 is 13 residues long. Germline V CDR1 and CDR2: SEHNR, FQNEAQ (reference sequence). The ends lost 4 bases at V and 2 bases at J; junction bases unmatched: 2. Here the CDR3 reads CASSSGTTYEQYF. CDR3 nucleotides: TGTGCCAGCAGCTCTGGGACTACCTACGAGCAGTACTTC.

By share, this clone ranks as medium-sized. This chain connects TRBV6-1 to TRBJ1-1; tentatively, D is TRBD1 (6 bases). V lost 6 bases, J lost 0 bases, and 17 bases lay in between. The CDR3 has 16 amino acids. Germline V CDR1 and CDR2: MNHNS, SASEGT. The CDR3 region is CASRVDRNWVNTEAFF. The CDR3 DNA reads TGTGCCAGCAGGGTTGACAGGAATTGGGTGAACACTGAAGCTTTCTTT.

The table lists this clone with many counts. The gene calls are TRBV7-2 and TRBJ2-7; D is tentatively TRBD1 or TRBD2 (6 bases each). Germline assignment: CDR1 SGHTA and CDR2 FQGNSA. Deletions cut 3 bases from V and 5 bases from J, with 17 bases between. The CDR3 extends over 15 amino acids. Written as DNA, the CDR3 is TGTGCCAGCAGCTTTGGACGGGGGCATGGAAACGAGCAGTACTTC. This translates into CASSFGRGHGNEQYF.

This clone occurred many times. V is TRBV9 and J is TRBJ1-5; 11 bases are shared with TRBD1. Germline V gene data show CDR1 as SGDLS and CDR2 as YYNGEE. The V segment lost 2 bases and the J segment 4 bases; nucleotides outside the gene matches: 2. The length of the CDR3 is 15 residues. The CDR3, as DNA: TGTGCCAGCAGCGTGGGACAGGGGGTAAATCAGCCCCAGCATTTT. Amino acids: CASSVGQGVNQPQHF.

This clone has ten or more counts. This chain uses TRBV19 with TRBJ1-6; 7 nucleotides align to TRBD1. V was pared by 4 bases and J by 9 bases, with 6 bases of the junction left unmatched. This CDR3 contains 14 residues. Germline V gene data show CDR1 as LNHDA and CDR2 as SQIVND (reference sequence). The CDR3: CASSRGQSGSPLHF. The CDR3 bases are TGTGCCAGTAGTAGGGGACAGAGTGGTTCACCCCTCCACTTT.

There are a few counts of this clone. The chain has TRBV28 and TRBJ2-1; 9 positions agree with TRBD2. This CDR3 region has 12 residues. Looked up from germline, CDR1 is MDHEN and CDR2 is SYDVKM. V was clipped by 5 bases and J by 15 bases; unmatched bases: 8. The chain's CDR3 is CASSHGLAYTFF. The CDR3 DNA reads TGTGCCAGCAGTCACGGACTAGCGTATACGTTCTTC.

In this sample, this clone turned up once. The chain has TRBV6-1 and TRBJ2-7; no reliable D call. V was clipped by 6 bases and J by 0 bases, with 15 bases between them. The CDR3 loop spans 15 amino acids. Germline CDR1 reads MNHNS; CDR2 reads SASEGT. CDR3 amino acids: CASRPTVISSYEQYF. The CDR3 nucleotides are TGTGCCAGCAGGCCTACGGTGATTTCCTCCTACGAGCAGTACTTC.